This TCR beta chain was found in a study of T cell changes during pregnancy in multiple sclerosis. The repertoire was sequenced with immunoSEQ multiplex PCR; TCRdb's copy has only in-frame clones and lacks some. The sample carries 15,000 to 20,000 clones, approximately 84% recorded once. The CDR3 has 18 residues. Germline V gene lookup returns CDR1 SGHAT and CDR2 FQNNGV. The V end was cut by 5 bases, the J end by 4 bases, with 25 bases between. The chain has TRBV11-2 and TRBJ2-3; the D gene is possibly TRBD1 (6 bases). The TCR sequence derives from a female donor in good health, enrolled as a control in a pregnancy study. The sample in question was CD8+ T cells from peripheral blood mononuclear cells, obtained in the third trimester of pregnancy. CDR3 sequence reads: CASSRTQPTGTVSDTQYF. In nucleotides, the CDR3 is TGTGCCAGCAGCCGCACCCAGCCAACAGGGACGGTATCAGATACGCAGTATTTT. The variable domain in full, with the rest retrieved from reference TRBV11-2 and TRBJ2-3, is EAGVAQSPRYKIIEKRQSVAFWCNPISGHATLYWYQQILGQGPKLLIQFQNNGVVDDSQLPKDRFSAERLKGVDSTLKIQPAKLEDSAVYLCASSRTQPTGTVSDTQYFGPGTRLTVL.